This T cell receptor beta chain was captured by sequencing in a study of shared clonotypes between healthy human individuals. Notes on the study in general: Apart from blood, nothing was sampled; tissue repertoires likely differ. Larger estimated richness was generally recorded for naive subsets relative to memory subsets.

Under the authors' procedure: Filtering of immunoSEQ junctional sequences could not match full-length read filtering. Measured with immunoSEQ multiplex PCR; TCRdb has only the in-frame clones, and not every one. D and trimming were read from the DNA, whereas the V and J calls and clone size are those reported in that table. The sample has approximately 2.5 million clones, over 85% seen once. The donors were all Caucasian adults (living in Nashville, Tennessee). About this clone itself: Its target is unknown.

Material for sequencing was naive CD4+ T cells from PBMCs. Indicated subset: CD45RA+ positively selected. The receptor's source is a man aged 18 to 30 in good health. Some clones in this sample may be carry-over from other donors' samples.

The CDR3 sequence: CASSLDPGAYYEQYF. As DNA, the CDR3 is TGCGCCAGCAGCTTGGATCCAGGGGCCTACTACGAGCAGTACTTC. The rearrangement links TRBV5-1 to TRBJ2-7; TRBD1 might be the D (6 bases). CDR1 is SGHRS, CDR2 YFSETQ, per germline. The CDR3 is 15 amino acids. V was shortened by 0 bases and J by 3 bases, with 13 bases between the two germline ends.